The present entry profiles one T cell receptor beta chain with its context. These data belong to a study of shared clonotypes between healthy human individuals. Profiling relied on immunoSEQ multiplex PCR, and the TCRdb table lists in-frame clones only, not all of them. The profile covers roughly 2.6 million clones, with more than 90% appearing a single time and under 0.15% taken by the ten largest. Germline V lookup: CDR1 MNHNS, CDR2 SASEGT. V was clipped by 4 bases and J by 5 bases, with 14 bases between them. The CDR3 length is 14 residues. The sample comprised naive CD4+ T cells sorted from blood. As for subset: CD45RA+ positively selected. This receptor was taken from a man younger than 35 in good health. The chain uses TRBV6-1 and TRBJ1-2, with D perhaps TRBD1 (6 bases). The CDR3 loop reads CASSVQGVGYGYTF. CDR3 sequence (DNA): TGTGCCAGCAGTGTACAGGGAGTAGGGTATGGCTACACCTTC.